Shown below are 27 T cell receptor beta chains from a single sample sequenced in a study of CD8+ T cells in alopecia areata. Isolated RNA was reverse transcribed into cDNA used as the sequencing template. The protocol was immunoSEQ multiplex PCR, while the TCRdb copy is restricted to in-frame clones and leaves out a portion. Among about 110,000 clones listed, 58% were seen once. Sequenced input: NKG2D-low CD8+ T cells sorted from blood. Receptors were obtained from a human donor with alopecia areata.

The chain links TRBV5-1 to TRBJ2-2; D is unclear. Germline loops: CDR1 SGHRS, CDR2 YFSETQ. Trimming removed 5 bases at V and 5 bases at J, with 10 bases between. The CDR3 is made up of 13 amino acids. The CDR3, as DNA: TGCGCCAGCAGTTCCGACGAAACCGGGGAGCTGTTTTTT. It codes for CASSSDETGELFF.

V gene TRBV7-2 combines with J gene TRBJ2-1; the D gene could be TRBD1 or TRBD2 (5 bases each). This CDR3 spans 14 amino acids. Germline V lookup: CDR1 SGHTA, CDR2 FQGNSA. V was shortened by 6 bases and J by 6 bases, with 15 bases between the two germline ends. The CDR3 here is CTSRLGTGGNEQFF. For the CDR3, the DNA is TGTACCAGCAGGCTCGGGACCGGAGGCAATGAGCAGTTCTTC.

This chain joins TRBV5-1 and TRBJ1-1, with TRBD1 identical over 7 bases. The J segment lost 3 bases and the V segment lost 4 bases, leaving 6 bases of the junction unmatched. This CDR3 region has 14 residues. The V gene's germline CDR1 is SGHRS and CDR2 YFSETQ. DNA for the CDR3: TGCGCCAGCAGCACCGGGACAGAGCACACTGAAGCTTTCTTT. Encoded protein: CASSTGTEHTEAFF.

A few counts support this clone. The chain is built from TRBV29-1 and TRBJ2-2; D might be TRBD1 (6 bases). The CDR3 contains 13 residues. The V end was cut by 6 bases, the J end by 6 bases, with 14 bases between. Germline V CDR1 and CDR2: SQVTM, ANQGSEA. The CDR3 loop is CSVENRDSGELFF. The CDR3 DNA follows: TGCAGCGTCGAAAACAGGGATTCCGGGGAGCTGTTTTTT.

This chain links TRBV5-1 with TRBJ2-6; D gene uncertain. The germline V gene encodes CDR1 SGHRS and CDR2 YFSETQ. This CDR3 spans 17 amino acids. Trimming cost V 0 bases and J 0 bases, with 10 bases left between them. In nucleotides, the CDR3 is TGCGCCAGCAGCTTGGAAGAGCTTTTCTCTGGGGCCAACGTCCTGACTTTC. Amino acids: CASSLEELFSGANVLTF. Full variable domain (rest looked up from reference TRBV5-1 and TRBJ2-6): KAGVTQTPRYLIKTRGQQVTLSCSPISGHRSVSWYQQTPGQGLQFLFEYFSETQRNKGNFPGRFSGRQFSNSRSEMNVSTLELGDSALYLCASSLEELFSGANVLTFGAGSRLTVL.

This clone was counted a few times. J is TRBJ2-3 and V is TRBV2; D is perhaps TRBD2 (6 bases). Trimming shortened V by 4 bases and J by 2 bases, and 10 bases separated the two germline ends. The CDR3 totals 14 residues. Germline-derived CDR1 and CDR2 are SNHLY and FYNNEI. The CDR3 DNA sequence: TGTGCCAGCAGTGGCGCGGGATCCACAGATACGCAGTATTTT. This sequence encodes CASSGAGSTDTQYF.

The chain joins TRBV9 to TRBJ2-1; the D gene is possibly TRBD2 (5 bases). Germline V gene data show CDR1 as SGDLS and CDR2 as YYNGEE. The V and J ends lost 6 bases and 5 bases respectively, with 18 bases between them. The CDR3 has 15 amino acids. DNA for the CDR3: TGTGCCAGCAACAATTTGTGGGAGACCCACAATGAGCAGTTCTTC. Its translation is CASNNLWETHNEQFF.

The chain joins TRBV5-5 to TRBJ2-2; D unresolved. Trimming removed 2 bases at V and 10 bases at J, with 12 bases between. Germline V gives CDR1 SGHKS, CDR2 YYEKEE (reference sequence). The CDR3 is made up of 13 amino acids. The CDR3 coding sequence is TGTGCCAGCAGCTTCACGGTTTGGAAGGAGCTGTTTTTT. It codes for CASSFTVWKELFF. Combining the CDR3 with reference TRBV5-5 and TRBJ2-2 gives the whole variable domain DAGVTQSPTHLIKTRGQQVTLRCSPISGHKSVSWYQQVLGQGPQFIFQYYEKEERGRGNFPDRFSARQFPNYSSELNVNALLLGDSALYLCASSFTVWKELFFGEGSRLTVL.

This chain joins TRBV7-8 and TRBJ2-5; weak D call: TRBD2 (6 bases). This CDR3 has 17 amino acids. V lost 1 base and J lost 2, with 17 bases in between. CDR1 and CDR2 (germline): SGHVS, FQNEAQ. As DNA, the CDR3 is TGTGCCAGCAGCTTAGGGCTGTGGACGCGGGGTCAAGAGACCCAGTACTTC. Translating gives CASSLGLWTRGQETQYF.

This sequence joins TRBV10-3 and TRBJ1-1, with 8 bases matching TRBD1. Germline CDR1 is ENHRY and CDR2 is SYGVKD. The junction had 10 bases not matched to a gene; V was cut back by 6 bases and J by 4 bases. The CDR3 has 15 amino acids. In nucleotides, the CDR3 is TGTGCCATCAGACCTGCGACAGGGGCCAGCACTGAAGCTTTCTTT. Protein product: CAIRPATGASTEAFF.

As to this clone: A much larger clone lies one base from this, so it may be a read error. This rearrangement joins TRBV5-6 to TRBJ2-7; the D gene is possibly TRBD2 (5 bases). This CDR3 has 13 amino acids. Germline CDR1 is SGHDT and CDR2 is YYEEEE. V lost 2 bases and J 2 bases, leaving 8 bases between the germline ends. The CDR3 nucleotides read TGTGCCAGCAGCTTAGGGAGCGCCTACGAGCAGTACTTC. It is translated as CASSLGSAYEQYF.

This chain links TRBV27 with TRBJ2-1; TRBD2 aligns across 9 bases. The junction had 4 bases not matched to a gene; V was cut back by 7 bases and J by 9 bases. Germline CDR1 is MNHEY and CDR2 is SMNVEV (reference sequence). CDR3 length equals 12 residues. CDR3 residues: CASKAGGVEQFF. The CDR3 nucleotides are TGTGCCAGCAAAGCGGGAGGTGTTGAGCAGTTCTTC.

The chain uses TRBV5-1 and TRBJ2-3, with 7 bases aligning to TRBD2. CDR1 is SGHRS and CDR2 is YFSETQ in the germline V gene. V lost 2 bases, J lost 2 bases, and 2 bases stayed unmatched. The CDR3 sequence is 14 residues long. CDR3 residues: CASSFGGDTDTQYF. The CDR3 region has the DNA TGCGCCAGCAGCTTTGGGGGGGACACAGATACGCAGTATTTT. Using reference TRBV5-1 and TRBJ2-3 for the parts outside the CDR3, the full variable domain is KAGVTQTPRYLIKTRGQQVTLSCSPISGHRSVSWYQQTPGQGLQFLFEYFSETQRNKGNFPGRFSGRQFSNSRSEMNVSTLELGDSALYLCASSFGGDTDTQYFGPGTRLTVL.

The chain has TRBV7-3 and TRBJ2-3; D ambiguous. Germline assignment: CDR1 SGHTA and CDR2 FQGTGA. Deletions cut 2 bases from V and 1 base from J, with 22 bases between. The CDR3 is 19 residues long. This CDR3 is CASSLSARGLLRGTDTQYF. The DNA of the CDR3 is TGTGCCAGCAGCTTATCGGCCCGTGGGCTACTACGCGGCACAGATACGCAGTATTTT.

J is TRBJ2-7 and V is TRBV7-6; TRBD2 agrees at 7 bases. This CDR3 is built from 16 residues. Germline V gene sequence: CDR1 SGHVS, CDR2 FNYEAQ. J gave up 2 bases and V 2 bases, and 9 bases lay outside the gene matches. CDR3: CASSLFSGRRAYEQYF. As DNA, the CDR3 is TGTGCCAGCAGCTTATTTAGCGGGCGCCGGGCCTACGAGCAGTACTTC.

A few counts support this clone. The CDR3 loop is CAWSADRGETQYF. The CDR3 region has the DNA TGTGCCTGGAGCGCCGACCGCGGCGAGACCCAGTACTTC. J is TRBJ2-5 and V is TRBV30; no clear D. The CDR3 length is 13 residues. V gave up 3 bases and J gave up 5 bases, with 13 bases separating them. CDR1 is GTSNPN and CDR2 is SVGIG in the germline V gene (reference sequence). The full variable domain, in which reference TRBV30 and TRBJ2-5 provide the parts outside the CDR3, is SQTIHQWPATLVQPVGSPLSLECTVEGTSNPNLYWYRQAAGRGLQLLFYSVGIGQISSEVPQNLSASRPQDRQFILSSKKLLLSDSGFYLCAWSADRGETQYFGPGTRLLVL.

The chain recombines TRBV7-9 with TRBJ2-1, with TRBD1 matching over 8 bases. CDR1 is SEHNR and CDR2 is FQNEAQ in the germline V gene (reference sequence). V shed 4 bases and J 5 bases; nucleotides not matched to a gene: 7. CDR3 length: 15 residues. The chain's CDR3 is CASSSRTGIHNEQFF. The DNA for the CDR3 is TGTGCCAGCAGCTCTCGGACAGGGATCCACAATGAGCAGTTCTTC.

The chain carries TRBV27 and TRBJ2-1, with 8 bases that match TRBD2. CDR3 length: 16 residues. The trim removed 4 bases at V and 8 bases at J, leaving 13 bases unmatched. Germline V CDR1 and CDR2: MNHEY, SMNVEV (reference sequence). Here the CDR3 reads CASSSETAGGRYEQFF. The DNA of the CDR3 is TGTGCCAGCAGTTCCGAGACCGCGGGAGGTAGATATGAGCAGTTCTTC.

This clone came up a few times. The CDR3 coding sequence is TGTGCCAGTAGTATAGATCGCAGCGGGAGATCCACTTACGAGCAGTACTTC. Its translation: CASSIDRSGRSTYEQYF. The chain links TRBV19 to TRBJ2-7, with TRBD2 matching over 8 bases. The CDR3 is made up of 17 amino acids. With V trimmed by 0 bases and J by 4 bases, 11 bases remained unmatched. CDR1 and CDR2 (germline): LNHDA, SQIVND (reference sequence).

V usage is TRBV7-6 and J usage is TRBJ2-3, with D uncertain. This CDR3 is 13 amino acids long. Between the trimmed V and J ends, which lost 4 bases and 3 bases, there was a span of 8 bases. Germline-derived CDR1 and CDR2 are SGHVS and FNYEAQ. DNA of the CDR3: TGTGCCAGCAGCTCCTCGGTAACAGATACGCAGTATTTT. Translating gives CASSSSVTDTQYF.

The chain has TRBV9 and TRBJ2-1; 11 bases map to TRBD1. CDR1 SGDLS and CDR2 YYNGEE come from the germline V gene. The CDR3 is 15 residues long. The trim removed 3 bases at V and 6 bases at J, leaving 5 bases unmatched. The CDR3 bases are TGTGCCAGCAGCGCCGGGACAGGGGGAGTCAATGAGCAGTTCTTC. The encoded protein is CASSAGTGGVNEQFF.

This chain links TRBV6-4 with TRBJ2-1; D unresolved. Germline V gene lookup returns CDR1 MRHNA and CDR2 SNTAGT. V lost 8 bases and J 8 bases, leaving 25 bases between the germline ends. This CDR3 comprises 16 residues. CDR3 nucleotides: TGTGCCAGCTGTTTCGATGTGGAATACCACATCGATGAGCAGTTCTTC. This translates into CASCFDVEYHIDEQFF.

The chain links TRBV12-5 to TRBJ2-2, with a tentative D call TRBD2 (6 bases). This CDR3 is 16 amino acids long. CDR1 and CDR2 from the germline V gene are LGHNT and FRNRAP. Trimming took 3 bases from V and 4 from J, leaving 15 bases between them. CDR3 nucleotide sequence: TGTGCTAGTGGTTTAGGAGGGAGCCTGGGCACCGGGGAGCTGTTTTTT. Its protein is CASGLGGSLGTGELFF.

The chain has TRBV7-9 and TRBJ2-7, with a tentative D call TRBD1 (6 bases). The CDR3 sequence is 15 residues long. Per germline, CDR1 SEHNR and CDR2 FQNEAQ (reference sequence). Between the trimmed V and J ends, which lost 4 bases and 3 bases, there was a span of 16 bases. The CDR3 sequence is CASSSQGDGGYEQYF. CDR3 DNA: TGTGCCAGCAGCTCACAGGGCGATGGTGGCTACGAGCAGTACTTC.

The chain carries TRBV28 and TRBJ2-3, with D hard to call. Germline V gene lookup returns CDR1 MDHEN and CDR2 SYDVKM. V was clipped by 7 bases and J by 3 bases, with 8 bases between them. This CDR3 comprises 12 residues. CDR3 loop: CASNSQTDTQYF. As DNA, the CDR3 is TGTGCCAGCAATTCTCAAACAGATACGCAGTATTTT.

This chain links TRBV4-1 with TRBJ2-1, with 7 bases that match TRBD2. Germline loops: CDR1 MGHRA, CDR2 YSYEKL. CDR3 length equals 15 residues. J lost 3 bases, V lost 1 base, and 3 bases had no gene match. The CDR3 bases are TGCGCCAGCAGCCAAGTTCCTAGCGGCTACAATGAGCAGTTCTTC. Residues: CASSQVPSGYNEQFF.

J is TRBJ2-1 and V is TRBV13; weak D call: TRBD1 (6 bases). From germline, CDR1 is PRHDT and CDR2 FYEKMQ (reference sequence). Trimming stripped 5 bases from V and 0 bases from J, with 14 bases between. This CDR3 is 16 amino acids long. For the CDR3, the DNA is TGTGCCAGCAGCCATACAGGGCGAAGCTCCTACAATGAGCAGTTCTTC. Translated: CASSHTGRSSYNEQFF.